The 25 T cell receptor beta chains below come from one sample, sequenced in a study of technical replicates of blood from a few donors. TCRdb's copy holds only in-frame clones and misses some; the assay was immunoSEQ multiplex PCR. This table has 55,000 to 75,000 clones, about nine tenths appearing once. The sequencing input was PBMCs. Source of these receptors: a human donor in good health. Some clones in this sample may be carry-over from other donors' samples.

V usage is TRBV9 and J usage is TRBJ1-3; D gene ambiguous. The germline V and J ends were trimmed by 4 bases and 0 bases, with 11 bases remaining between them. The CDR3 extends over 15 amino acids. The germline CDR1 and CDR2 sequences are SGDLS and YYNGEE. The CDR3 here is CASSRGGNSGNTIYF. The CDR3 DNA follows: TGTGCCAGCAGCCGCGGAGGGAACTCTGGAAACACCATATATTTT.

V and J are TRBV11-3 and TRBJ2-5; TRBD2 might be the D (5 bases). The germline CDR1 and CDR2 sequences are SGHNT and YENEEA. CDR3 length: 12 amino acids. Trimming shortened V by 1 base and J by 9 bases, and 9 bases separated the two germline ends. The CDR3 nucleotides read TGTGCCAGCAGCTTAGGTTGGGGAGCCCAGTACTTC. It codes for CASSLGWGAQYF. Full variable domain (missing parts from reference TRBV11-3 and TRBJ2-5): EAGVVQSPRYKIIEKKQPVAFWCNPISGHNTLYWYLQNLGQGPELLIRYENEEAVDDSQLPKDRFSAERLKGVDSTLKIQPAELGDSAVYLCASSLGWGAQYFGPGTRLLVL.

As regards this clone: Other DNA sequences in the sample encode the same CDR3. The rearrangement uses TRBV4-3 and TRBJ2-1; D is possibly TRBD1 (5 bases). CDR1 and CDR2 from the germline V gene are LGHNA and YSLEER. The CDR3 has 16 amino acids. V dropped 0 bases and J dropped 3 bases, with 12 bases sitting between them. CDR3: CASSQEADSFYNEQFF. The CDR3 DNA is TGCGCCAGCAGCCAAGAGGCAGACAGCTTCTACAATGAGCAGTTCTTC.

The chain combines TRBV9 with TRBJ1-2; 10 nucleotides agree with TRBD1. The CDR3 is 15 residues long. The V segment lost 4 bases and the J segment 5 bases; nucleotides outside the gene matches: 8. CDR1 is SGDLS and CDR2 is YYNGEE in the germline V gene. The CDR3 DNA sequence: TGTGCCAGCAGCCAAACCGGGACAGGGGCTTATGGCTACACCTTC. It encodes CASSQTGTGAYGYTF.

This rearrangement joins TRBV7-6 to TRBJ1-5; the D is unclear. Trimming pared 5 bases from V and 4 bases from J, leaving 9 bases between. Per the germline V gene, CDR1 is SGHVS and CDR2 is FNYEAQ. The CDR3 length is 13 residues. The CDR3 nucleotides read TGTGCCAGCAGCCGTGGCAGGAATCAGCCCCAGCATTTT. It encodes CASSRGRNQPQHF.

This CDR3 reads CASSLRTGLNQPQHF. Here the CDR3 DNA reads TGTGCCAGCAGCTTGAGGACAGGCTTGAATCAGCCCCAGCATTTT. The rearrangement joins TRBV5-6 to TRBJ1-5; 7 bases fit TRBD1. From germline, CDR1 is SGHDT and CDR2 YYEEEE. The CDR3 loop spans 15 amino acids. The J segment lost 4 bases and the V segment lost 1 base, leaving 5 bases of the junction unmatched.

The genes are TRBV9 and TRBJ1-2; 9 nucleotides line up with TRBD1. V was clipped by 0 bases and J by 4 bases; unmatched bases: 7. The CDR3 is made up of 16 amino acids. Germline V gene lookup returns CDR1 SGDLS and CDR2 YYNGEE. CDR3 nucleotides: TGTGCCAGCAGCGTAGCCGACAGGGGGACACTCTATGGCTACACCTTC. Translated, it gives CASSVADRGTLYGYTF.

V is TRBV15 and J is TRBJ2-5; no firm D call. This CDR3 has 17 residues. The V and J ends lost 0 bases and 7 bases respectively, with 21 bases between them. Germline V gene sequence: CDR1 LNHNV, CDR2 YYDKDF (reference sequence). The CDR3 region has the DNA TGTGCCACCAGCAGAGATACCATAGAGTCCTTGGTCGGGACCCAGTACTTC. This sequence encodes CATSRDTIESLVGTQYF.

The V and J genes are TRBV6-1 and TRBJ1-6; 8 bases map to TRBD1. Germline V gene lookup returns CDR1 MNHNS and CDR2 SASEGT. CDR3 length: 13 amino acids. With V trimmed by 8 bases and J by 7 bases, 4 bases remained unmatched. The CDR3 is CASLGQGNSPLHF. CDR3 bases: TGTGCCAGCCTCGGACAGGGAAATTCACCCCTCCACTTT.

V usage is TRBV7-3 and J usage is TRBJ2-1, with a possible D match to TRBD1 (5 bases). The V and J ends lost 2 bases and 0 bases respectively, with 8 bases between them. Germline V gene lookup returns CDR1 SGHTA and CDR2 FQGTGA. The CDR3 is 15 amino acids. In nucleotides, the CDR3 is TGTGCCAGCAGCTTAGGGGCAGACTCCTACAATGAGCAGTTCTTC. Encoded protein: CASSLGADSYNEQFF.

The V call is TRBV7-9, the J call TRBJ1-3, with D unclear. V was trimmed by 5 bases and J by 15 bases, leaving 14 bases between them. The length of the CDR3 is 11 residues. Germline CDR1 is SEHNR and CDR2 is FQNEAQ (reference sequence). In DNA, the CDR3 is TGTGCCAGCAGCCGGACGGTCGAGGGATATTTT. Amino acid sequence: CASSRTVEGYF.

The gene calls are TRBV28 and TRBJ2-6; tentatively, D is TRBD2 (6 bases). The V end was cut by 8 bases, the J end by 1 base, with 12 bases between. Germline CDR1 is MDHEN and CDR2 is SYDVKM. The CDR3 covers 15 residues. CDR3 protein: CASGGLGSGANVLTF. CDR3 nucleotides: TGTGCCAGCGGGGGACTGGGGTCTGGGGCCAACGTCCTGACTTTC. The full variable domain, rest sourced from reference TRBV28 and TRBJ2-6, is DVKVTQSSRYLVKRTGEKVFLECVQDMDHENMFWYRQDPGLGLRLIYFSYDVKMKEKGDIPEGYSVSREKKERFSLILESASTNQTSMYLCASGGLGSGANVLTFGAGSRLTVL.

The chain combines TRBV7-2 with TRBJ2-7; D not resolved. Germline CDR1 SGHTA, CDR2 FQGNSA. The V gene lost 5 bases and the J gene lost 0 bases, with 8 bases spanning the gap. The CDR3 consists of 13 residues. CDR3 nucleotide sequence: TGTGCCAGCAGCCCTACTGACTCCTACGAGCAGTACTTC. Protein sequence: CASSPTDSYEQYF.

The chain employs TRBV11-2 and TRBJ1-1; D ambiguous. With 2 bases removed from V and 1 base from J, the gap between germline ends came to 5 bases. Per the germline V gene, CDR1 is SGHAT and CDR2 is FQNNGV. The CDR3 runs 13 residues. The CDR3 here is CASSLSWNTEAFF. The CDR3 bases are TGTGCCAGCAGCTTAAGCTGGAACACTGAAGCTTTCTTT.

CDR3 nucleotides: TGTGCCAGCAGCTTAGCCAGGGAAGATACGCAGTATTTT. Its translation: CASSLAREDTQYF. This chain joins TRBV7-2 and TRBJ2-3, with D possibly TRBD1 on 5 matching bases. CDR3 length: 13 amino acids. Germline V gives CDR1 SGHTA, CDR2 FQGNSA. V was cut by 0 bases and J by 5 bases, with 6 bases left in between. Based on the CDR3 plus reference TRBV7-2 and TRBJ2-3, the full variable domain is GAGVSQSPSNKVTEKGKDVELRCDPISGHTALYWYRQSLGQGLEFLIYFQGNSAPDKSGLPSDRFSAERTGGSVSTLTIQRTQQEDSAVYLCASSLAREDTQYFGPGTRLTVL.

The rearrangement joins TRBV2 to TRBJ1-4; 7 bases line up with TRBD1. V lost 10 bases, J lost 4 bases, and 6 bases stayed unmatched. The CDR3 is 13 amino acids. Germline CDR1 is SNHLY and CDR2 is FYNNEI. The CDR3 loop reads CATQRDSNEKLFF. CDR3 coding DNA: TGTGCCACCCAACGGGACAGTAATGAAAAACTGTTTTTT.

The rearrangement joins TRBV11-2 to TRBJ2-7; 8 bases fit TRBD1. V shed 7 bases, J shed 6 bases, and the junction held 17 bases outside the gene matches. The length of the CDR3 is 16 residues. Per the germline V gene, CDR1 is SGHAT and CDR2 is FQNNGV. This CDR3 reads CASTLTAGGRWGEQYF. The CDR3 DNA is TGTGCCAGCACCCTAACGGCAGGGGGCAGGTGGGGCGAGCAGTACTTC.

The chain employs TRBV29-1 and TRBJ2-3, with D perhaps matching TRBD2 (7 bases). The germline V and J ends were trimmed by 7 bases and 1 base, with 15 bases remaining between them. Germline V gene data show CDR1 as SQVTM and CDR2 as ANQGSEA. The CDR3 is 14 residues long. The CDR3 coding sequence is TGCAGCGCCCGGAAAGGGGGGGGCACAGATACGCAGTATTTT. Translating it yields CSARKGGGTDTQYF.

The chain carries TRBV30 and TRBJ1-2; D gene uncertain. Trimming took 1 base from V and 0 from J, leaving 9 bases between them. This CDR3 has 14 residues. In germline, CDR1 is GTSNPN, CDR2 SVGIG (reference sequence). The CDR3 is CAWSGQDSNYGYTF. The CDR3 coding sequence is TGTGCCTGGAGTGGGCAGGATTCTAACTATGGCTACACCTTC.

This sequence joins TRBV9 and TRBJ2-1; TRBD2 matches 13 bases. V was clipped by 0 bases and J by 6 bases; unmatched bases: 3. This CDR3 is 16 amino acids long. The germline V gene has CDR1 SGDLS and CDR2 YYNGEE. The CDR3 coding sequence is TGTGCCAGCAGCGTAGGACTAGCGGGGGGCGTCAATGAGCAGTTCTTC. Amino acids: CASSVGLAGGVNEQFF.

DNA for the CDR3: TGTGCCAGCAGCGACCCTCGGGCGGGGGGTGACTCTGGAAACACCATATATTTT. It translates to CASSDPRAGGDSGNTIYF. The chain employs TRBV9 and TRBJ1-3; D is possibly TRBD1 (5 bases). V dropped 3 bases and J dropped 0 bases, with 19 bases sitting between them. Per germline, CDR1 SGDLS and CDR2 YYNGEE. The CDR3 has 18 residues.

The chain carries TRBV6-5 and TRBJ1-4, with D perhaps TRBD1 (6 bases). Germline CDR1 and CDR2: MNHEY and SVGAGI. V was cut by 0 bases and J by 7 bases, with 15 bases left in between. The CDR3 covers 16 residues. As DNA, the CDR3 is TGTGCCAGCAGTTACTCGATCGGGGGAGGGGGTGAAAAACTGTTTTTT. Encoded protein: CASSYSIGGGGEKLFF.

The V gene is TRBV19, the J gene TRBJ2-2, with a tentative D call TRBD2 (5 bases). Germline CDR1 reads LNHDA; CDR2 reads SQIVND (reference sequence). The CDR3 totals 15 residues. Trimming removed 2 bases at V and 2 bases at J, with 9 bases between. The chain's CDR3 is CASSIIEGNTGELFF. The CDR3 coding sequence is TGTGCCAGTAGTATAATAGAGGGAAACACCGGGGAGCTGTTTTTT.

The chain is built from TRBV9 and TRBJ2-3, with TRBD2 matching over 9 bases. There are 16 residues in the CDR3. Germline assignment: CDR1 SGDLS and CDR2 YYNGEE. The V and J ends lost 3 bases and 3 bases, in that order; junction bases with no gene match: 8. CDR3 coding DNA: TGTGCCAGCAGCGCAGGGGGTAGCGGGAGAACAGATACGCAGTATTTT. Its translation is CASSAGGSGRTDTQYF.

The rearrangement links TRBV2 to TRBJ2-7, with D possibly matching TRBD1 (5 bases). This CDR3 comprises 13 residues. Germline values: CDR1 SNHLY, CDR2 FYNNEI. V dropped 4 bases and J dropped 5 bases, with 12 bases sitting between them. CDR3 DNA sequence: TGTGCCAGCAGTGGCCAGGGCTGGGACGAGCAGTACTTC. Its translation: CASSGQGWDEQYF.